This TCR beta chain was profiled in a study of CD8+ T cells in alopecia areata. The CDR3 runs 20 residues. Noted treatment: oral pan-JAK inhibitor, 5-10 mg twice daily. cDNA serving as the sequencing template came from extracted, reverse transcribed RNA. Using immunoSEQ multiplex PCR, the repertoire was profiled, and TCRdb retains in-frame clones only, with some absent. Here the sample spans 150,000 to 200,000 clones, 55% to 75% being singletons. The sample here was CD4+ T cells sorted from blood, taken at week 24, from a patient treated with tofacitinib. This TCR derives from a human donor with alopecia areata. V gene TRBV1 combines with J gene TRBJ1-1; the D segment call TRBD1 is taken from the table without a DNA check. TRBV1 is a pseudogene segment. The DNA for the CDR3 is TGCACCAGCAGCGTACAAACCCGGGACAGGCTAACCCTAATGAACACTGAAGCTTTCTTT. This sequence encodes CTSSVQTRDRLTLMNTEAFF.